These 27 T cell receptor beta chains share one sample of origin, sequenced in a study of cytomegalovirus exposure and HLA in healthy donors. The study ran its PCR with 60 Vbeta and 13 Jbeta primers. The assay was immunoSEQ multiplex PCR, and TCRdb's table has in-frame clones only and misses some. The data hold around 180,000 clones, with about 72% observed a single time. The specimen was PBMCs. Receptors originate from a girl aged 5-17 years in good health and CMV-seronegative.

J is TRBJ1-6 and V is TRBV5-1; tentatively, D is TRBD1 (5 bases). Germline V gene lookup returns CDR1 SGHRS and CDR2 YFSETQ. Deletions cut 2 bases from V and 0 bases from J, with 12 bases between. The CDR3 loop spans 17 amino acids. CDR3 DNA: TGCGCCAGCAGCTTCTCACAGGAAAACTCCTATAATTCACCCCTCCACTTT. It is translated as CASSFSQENSYNSPLHF.

The V call is TRBV10-2, the J call TRBJ2-1; possibly TRBD2 for D (6 bases). This CDR3 comprises 13 residues. Germline V lookup: CDR1 WSHSY, CDR2 SAAADI. Trimming cost V 8 bases and J 5 bases, with 13 bases left between them. This CDR3 is CASRTSPHNEQFF. The CDR3 DNA follows: TGCGCCAGCCGAACTAGCCCCCACAATGAGCAGTTCTTC.

Here the CDR3 reads CASSFPGLGYGYTF. The CDR3 DNA is TGTGCCAGCAGCTTCCCAGGGTTAGGCTATGGCTACACCTTC. The chain carries TRBV5-6 and TRBJ1-2; tentative D call: TRBD1 (5 bases). This CDR3 has 14 residues. V gave up 2 bases and J gave up 4 bases, with 12 bases separating them. Per germline, CDR1 SGHDT and CDR2 YYEEEE.

The sample holds a few counts of this clone. V gene TRBV5-1 combines with J gene TRBJ2-2; TRBD2 agrees at 11 bases. Germline V lookup: CDR1 SGHRS, CDR2 YFSETQ. This CDR3 comprises 20 residues. The junction had 18 bases not matched to a gene; V was cut back by 4 bases and J by 4 bases. CDR3 DNA sequence: TGCGCCAGCAGCATGTCCGGGATTCGACTAGCGGGGTCCTTCACCGGGGAGCTGTTTTTT. Its translation is CASSMSGIRLAGSFTGELFF.

The chain has TRBV19 and TRBJ1-2, with D possibly being TRBD1 (5 bases). Trimming removed 4 bases at V and 4 bases at J, with 19 bases between. There are 16 residues in the CDR3. Germline-derived CDR1 and CDR2 are LNHDA and SQIVND (reference sequence). CDR3 in amino acids: CASSKTRATNTYGYTF. For the CDR3, the DNA is TGTGCCAGTAGTAAAACCAGGGCCACCAATACCTATGGCTACACCTTC.

The chain carries TRBV27 and TRBJ2-3; D is perhaps TRBD2 (5 bases). CDR1 MNHEY and CDR2 SMNVEV come from the germline V gene (reference sequence). The CDR3 runs 14 residues. V was clipped by 0 bases and J by 6 bases, with 10 bases between them. The CDR3 sequence: CASSLSRTWDTQYF. CDR3 nucleotides: TGTGCCAGCAGTTTATCCAGGACTTGGGATACGCAGTATTTT.

This clone was counted only a few times. The CDR3 DNA is TGTGCCTGGAGTATCTGGGGGCCGAATAATTCACCCCTCCACTTT. Its protein is CAWSIWGPNNSPLHF. The chain couples TRBV30 to TRBJ1-6; TRBD1 is a possible D gene (6 bases). CDR3 length: 15 amino acids. V was clipped by 2 bases and J by 5 bases, with 13 bases between them. Germline lookup yields CDR1 GTSNPN and CDR2 SVGIG (reference sequence).

The rearrangement links TRBV5-1 to TRBJ2-7; D ambiguous. With 3 bases removed from V and 1 base from J, the gap between germline ends came to 8 bases. From germline, CDR1 is SGHRS and CDR2 YFSETQ. The CDR3 is 13 residues long. In DNA, the CDR3 is TGCGCCAGCAGCTCGTCTGAGTCCTACGAGCAGTACTTC. This sequence encodes CASSSSESYEQYF. The full variable domain, completed using reference TRBV5-1 and TRBJ2-7, is KAGVTQTPRYLIKTRGQQVTLSCSPISGHRSVSWYQQTPGQGLQFLFEYFSETQRNKGNFPGRFSGRQFSNSRSEMNVSTLELGDSALYLCASSSSESYEQYFGPGTRLTVT.

The chain couples TRBV5-1 to TRBJ2-7; TRBD2 is a possible D gene (7 bases). The V end lost 2 bases, the J end lost 0 bases, and 12 bases lay between the germline ends. Germline CDR1 and CDR2: SGHRS and YFSETQ. This CDR3 has 15 amino acids. The CDR3: CASSFNGGPSYEQYF. The DNA for the CDR3 is TGCGCCAGCAGCTTTAACGGGGGGCCCTCCTACGAGCAGTACTTC.

CDR3 coding DNA: TGTGCCAGCAGCAGAGGAGGAGGGAATGAGCAGTTCTTC. Its translation is CASSRGGGNEQFF. V is TRBV7-3 and J is TRBJ2-1, with D perhaps matching TRBD2 (6 bases). The CDR3 has 13 amino acids. Trimming removed 5 bases from V and 7 bases from J, with 12 bases in between. Germline V gene lookup returns CDR1 SGHTA and CDR2 FQGTGA. Complete variable domain (other parts from reference TRBV7-3 and TRBJ2-1): GAGVSQTPSNKVTEKGKYVELRCDPISGHTALYWYRQSLGQGPEFLIYFQGTGAADDSGLPNDRFFAVRPEGSVSTLKIQRTERGDSAVYLCASSRGGGNEQFFGPGTRLTVL.

CDR3 nucleotide sequence: TGCGCCAGCAGTGAGGGGGCAGGGGGCTTCGGCACCGGGGAGCTGTTTTTT. It yields the protein CASSEGAGGFGTGELFF. The chain employs TRBV10-1 and TRBJ2-2; 8 positions match TRBD1. The CDR3 consists of 17 residues. CDR1 WNHNN and CDR2 SYGVQD come from the germline V gene (reference sequence). Losses at the gene ends were 2 bases for V and 4 bases for J; bases not matched to a gene: 9.

The V and J genes are TRBV4-1 and TRBJ2-7; 10 positions agree with TRBD1. The CDR3 is 13 amino acids. The ends lost 8 bases at V and 4 bases at J; junction bases unmatched: 5. CDR1 and CDR2 (germline): MGHRA, YSYEKL. The DNA for the CDR3 is TGCGCCAGCGGACAGGGGGACGGGTACGAGCAGTACTTC. As protein: CASGQGDGYEQYF.

This sequence joins TRBV30 and TRBJ2-5; the match to TRBD2 covers 7 bases. Germline assignment: CDR1 GTSNPN and CDR2 SVGIG (reference sequence). Trimming took 3 bases from V and 5 from J; bases not matched to a gene: 12. The CDR3 is made up of 15 amino acids. DNA for the CDR3: TGTGCCTGGAGAGGGGAGGGGATGGGGTGGGAGACCCAGTACTTC. Protein sequence: CAWRGEGMGWETQYF.

The rearrangement uses TRBV27 and TRBJ1-4; D is possibly TRBD1 (6 bases). CDR1 MNHEY and CDR2 SMNVEV come from the germline V gene (reference sequence). Trimming took 3 bases from V and 8 from J, leaving 13 bases between them. The CDR3 loop spans 14 amino acids. The chain's CDR3 is CASSFDRLGEKLFF. For the CDR3, the DNA is TGTGCCAGCAGTTTCGACAGGCTAGGAGAAAAACTGTTTTTT.

This rearrangement joins TRBV13 to TRBJ2-1; TRBD2 matches 12 bases. V was clipped by 4 bases and J by 10 bases; unmatched bases: 11. Germline V gene data show CDR1 as PRHDT and CDR2 as FYEKMQ (reference sequence). This CDR3 comprises 16 residues. The CDR3 bases are TGTGCCAGCAGCTGGCCTAGCGGGGGGGCCCGGAGGGAGCAGTTCTTC. It is translated as CASSWPSGGARREQFF.

CDR3 in DNA: TGTGCCAGCAGCCAAGACGATAGCTGGGGGGGCGGGGATGAGCAGTTCTTC. Amino acids: CASSQDDSWGGGDEQFF. The rearrangement links TRBV14 to TRBJ2-1, with a tentative D call TRBD2 (7 bases). Trimming removed 0 bases at V and 8 bases at J, with 20 bases between. CDR3 length: 17 amino acids. Germline V gene data show CDR1 as SGHDN and CDR2 as FVKESK.

The CDR3 loop reads CASSVFGTGSGLWGLQFF. In DNA form, the CDR3 reads TGTGCCAGCAGTGTTTTTGGGACAGGGTCCGGTCTTTGGGGTCTCCAGTTCTTC. This chain uses TRBV6-1 with TRBJ2-1; 9 nucleotides align to TRBD1. The CDR3 is 18 residues long. CDR1 and CDR2 from the germline V gene are MNHNS and SASEGT. J gave up 13 bases and V 4 bases, and 23 bases lay outside the gene matches.

The CDR3 is CASTPGLAGAGELFF. The CDR3 nucleotides read TGTGCCAGCACCCCGGGACTAGCGGGGGCTGGGGAGCTGTTTTTT. The chain employs TRBV2 and TRBJ2-2, with TRBD2 matching 14 bases. This CDR3 has 15 residues. Germline CDR1 reads SNHLY; CDR2 reads FYNNEI. Trimming removed 7 bases from V and 8 bases from J; junction bases left unmatched: 6.

The chain combines TRBV9 with TRBJ1-2, with D possibly being TRBD1 (5 bases). The V gene's germline CDR1 is SGDLS and CDR2 YYNGEE. V lost 3 bases to trimming and J lost 8 bases, with 17 bases between them. The CDR3 runs to 14 residues. The CDR3 nucleotides read TGTGCCAGCAGCGCCAGGGTTCTAGGGAGGGGCTACACCTTC. Translating it yields CASSARVLGRGYTF.

This clone was observed a few times. CDR3 in amino acids: CASSSLASAGYTF. The CDR3 nucleotides read TGTGCCAGCAGTTCGTTAGCAAGCGCAGGCTACACCTTC. This chain joins TRBV6-5 and TRBJ1-2; no reliable D call. Germline CDR1 MNHEY, CDR2 SVGAGI. The CDR3 runs to 13 residues. The V end lost 4 bases, the J end lost 8 bases, and 14 bases lay between the germline ends.

This clone was counted only a few times. The chain carries TRBV5-1 and TRBJ1-3; 10 nucleotides agree with TRBD1. The CDR3 is 18 amino acids. V lost 0 bases, J lost 4 bases, and 10 bases stayed unmatched. Germline V gene lookup returns CDR1 SGHRS and CDR2 YFSETQ. The CDR3 region is CASSLAGTGAGSGNTIYF. DNA for the CDR3: TGCGCCAGCAGCTTGGCCGGGACAGGGGCGGGATCCGGAAACACCATATATTTT.

V gene TRBV6-1 combines with J gene TRBJ2-7, with TRBD2 as a possible D gene (5 bases). The CDR3 length is 14 residues. V lost 1 base, J lost 7 bases, and 14 bases lay in between. Germline CDR1 is MNHNS and CDR2 is SASEGT. CDR3 in DNA: TGTGCCAGCAGTGAAGTATCGGCCCGAGGGGAGCAGTACTTC. Amino acid sequence: CASSEVSARGEQYF.

The gene calls are TRBV5-1 and TRBJ2-4, with 7 nucleotides matching TRBD1. Germline trimming cut 4 bases from V and 7 bases from J; bases unmatched to any gene: 14. CDR1 is SGHRS and CDR2 is YFSETQ in the germline V gene. The CDR3 consists of 16 residues. DNA for the CDR3: TGCGCCAGCAGCCTGGCACCTACAGGGGACATGAACATTCAGTACTTC. It yields the protein CASSLAPTGDMNIQYF.

The rearrangement links TRBV14 to TRBJ2-2, with 10 bases lining up with TRBD1. Germline V gene lookup returns CDR1 SGHDN and CDR2 FVKESK. V shed 4 bases and J 0 bases; nucleotides not matched to a gene: 11. CDR3 length: 19 residues. The CDR3 DNA reads TGTGCCAGCAGCCTGATCCGGGACAGGGGTCCCGCGAACACCGGGGAGCTGTTTTTT. The encoded protein is CASSLIRDRGPANTGELFF. Together with reference TRBV14 and TRBJ2-2, the CDR3 gives the full variable domain: EAGVTQFPSHSVIEKGQTVTLRCDPISGHDNLYWYRRVMGKEIKFLLHFVKESKQDESGMPNNRFLAERTGGTYSTLKVQPAELEDSGVYFCASSLIRDRGPANTGELFFGEGSRLTVL.

This clone was detected a few times. The CDR3 is CASSQWRQGVGNTIYF. The CDR3, as DNA: TGCGCCAGCAGTCAATGGAGACAGGGGGTGGGAAACACCATATATTTT. The V call is TRBV23-1, the J call TRBJ1-3, with TRBD1 identical over 9 bases. TRBV23-1 is flagged as an ORF with uncertain function. Trimming took 1 base from V and 4 from J; bases not matched to a gene: 5. The CDR3 spans 16 residues.

The chain joins TRBV27 to TRBJ2-1; 11 nucleotides align to TRBD2. The CDR3 contains 19 residues. Germline CDR1 and CDR2: MNHEY and SMNVEV (reference sequence). V shed 4 bases, J shed 0 bases, and the junction held 11 bases outside the gene matches. Here the CDR3 reads CASSSLLAGALSSYNEQFF. The CDR3 DNA reads TGTGCCAGCAGTTCCTTACTAGCGGGGGCCCTCAGCTCCTACAATGAGCAGTTCTTC.

The chain joins TRBV6-6 to TRBJ1-1; possibly TRBD1 for D (6 bases). The CDR3 length is 15 residues. CDR1 is MNHNY, CDR2 SVGAGI, per germline (reference sequence). V lost 2 bases, J lost 1 base, and 11 bases lay in between. Here the CDR3 reads CASSYPGQRNTEAFF. The CDR3 nucleotides are TGTGCCAGCAGTTACCCCGGACAGCGGAACACTGAAGCTTTCTTT.